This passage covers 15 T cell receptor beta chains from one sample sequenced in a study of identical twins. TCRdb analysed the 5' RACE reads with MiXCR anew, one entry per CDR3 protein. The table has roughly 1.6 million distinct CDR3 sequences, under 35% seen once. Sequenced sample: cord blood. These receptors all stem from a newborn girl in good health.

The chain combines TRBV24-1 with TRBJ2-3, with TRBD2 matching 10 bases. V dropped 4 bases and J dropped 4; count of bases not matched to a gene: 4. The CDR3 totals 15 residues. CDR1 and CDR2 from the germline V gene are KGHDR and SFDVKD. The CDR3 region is CATSDRAGGADTQYF. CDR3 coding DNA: TGTGCCACCAGTGACCGAGCGGGGGGGGCAGATACGCAGTATTTT.

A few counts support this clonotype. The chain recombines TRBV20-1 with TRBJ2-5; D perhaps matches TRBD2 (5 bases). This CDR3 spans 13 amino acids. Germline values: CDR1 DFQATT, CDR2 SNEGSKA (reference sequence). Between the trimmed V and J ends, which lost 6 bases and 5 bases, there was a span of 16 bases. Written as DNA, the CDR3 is TGCAGTGCGATGTGGTTAGGCGGGGAGACCCAGTACTTC. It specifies CSAMWLGGETQYF.

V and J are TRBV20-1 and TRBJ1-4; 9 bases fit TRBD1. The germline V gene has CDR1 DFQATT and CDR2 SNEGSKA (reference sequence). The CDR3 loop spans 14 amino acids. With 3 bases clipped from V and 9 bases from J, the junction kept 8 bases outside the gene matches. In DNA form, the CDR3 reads TGCAGTGCTAGGCGGACAGGGGATGATCAAAAACTGTTTTTT. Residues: CSARRTGDDQKLFF.

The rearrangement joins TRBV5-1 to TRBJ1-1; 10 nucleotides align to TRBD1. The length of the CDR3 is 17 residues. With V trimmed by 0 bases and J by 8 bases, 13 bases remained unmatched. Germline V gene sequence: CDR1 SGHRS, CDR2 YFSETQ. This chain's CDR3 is CASSLDLRQGATPEAFF. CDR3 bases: TGCGCCAGCAGCTTGGACCTCCGACAGGGGGCTACCCCCGAAGCTTTCTTT.

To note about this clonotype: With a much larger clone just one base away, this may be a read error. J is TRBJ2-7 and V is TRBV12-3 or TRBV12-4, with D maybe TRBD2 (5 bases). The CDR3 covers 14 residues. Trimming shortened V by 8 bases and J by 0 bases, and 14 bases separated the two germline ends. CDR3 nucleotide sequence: TGTGCCAGCGGTCCCCGGGGTAGCTCCTACGAGCAGTACTTC. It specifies CASGPRGSSYEQYF.

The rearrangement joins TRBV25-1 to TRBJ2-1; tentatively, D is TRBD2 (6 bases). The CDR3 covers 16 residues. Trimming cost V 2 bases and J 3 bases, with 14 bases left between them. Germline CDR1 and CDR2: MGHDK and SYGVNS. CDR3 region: CASSETGQGLYNEQFF. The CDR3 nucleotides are TGTGCCAGCAGTGAAACGGGCCAGGGACTCTACAATGAGCAGTTCTTC.

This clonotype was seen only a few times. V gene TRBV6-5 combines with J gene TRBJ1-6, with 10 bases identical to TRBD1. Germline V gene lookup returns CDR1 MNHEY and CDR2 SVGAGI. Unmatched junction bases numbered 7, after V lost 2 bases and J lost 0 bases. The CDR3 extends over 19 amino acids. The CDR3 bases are TGTGCCAGCAGTTACCAGGGACAGGGGAAAAGCTCCTATAATTCACCCCTCCACTTT. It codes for CASSYQGQGKSSYNSPLHF.

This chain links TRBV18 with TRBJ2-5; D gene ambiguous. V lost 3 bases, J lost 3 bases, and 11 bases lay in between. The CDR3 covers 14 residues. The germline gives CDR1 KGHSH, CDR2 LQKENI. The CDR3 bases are TGTGCCAGCTCACCTACTGTGGCAAAAGAGACCCAGTACTTC. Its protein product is CASSPTVAKETQYF.

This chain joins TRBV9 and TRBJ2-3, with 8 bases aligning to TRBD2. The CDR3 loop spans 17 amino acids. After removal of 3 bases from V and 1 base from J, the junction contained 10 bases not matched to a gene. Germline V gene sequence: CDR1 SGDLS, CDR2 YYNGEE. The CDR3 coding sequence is TGTGCCAGCAGCGCAACTTGGACTAGCCGGGGCACAGATACGCAGTATTTT. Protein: CASSATWTSRGTDTQYF.

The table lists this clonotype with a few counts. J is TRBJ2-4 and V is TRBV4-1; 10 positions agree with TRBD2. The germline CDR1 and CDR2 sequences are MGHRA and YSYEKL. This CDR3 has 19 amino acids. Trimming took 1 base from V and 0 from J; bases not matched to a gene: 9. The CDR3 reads CASSQGVSGGTLAKNIQYF. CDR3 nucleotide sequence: TGCGCCAGCAGCCAAGGGGTTAGCGGGGGGACCCTAGCCAAAAACATTCAGTACTTC.

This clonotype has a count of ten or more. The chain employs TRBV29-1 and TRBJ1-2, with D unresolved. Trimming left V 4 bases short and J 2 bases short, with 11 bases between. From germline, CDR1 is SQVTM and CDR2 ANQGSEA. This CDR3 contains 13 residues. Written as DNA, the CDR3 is TGCAGCGTTGTTGCCTCGCCAAACTATGGCTACACCTTC. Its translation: CSVVASPNYGYTF.

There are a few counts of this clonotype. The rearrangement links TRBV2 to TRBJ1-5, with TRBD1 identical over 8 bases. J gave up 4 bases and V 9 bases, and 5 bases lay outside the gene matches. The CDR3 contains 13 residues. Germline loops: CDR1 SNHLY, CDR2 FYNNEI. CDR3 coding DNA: TGTGCCAGTGTTAGACAGGGGAATCAGCCCCAGCATTTT. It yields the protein CASVRQGNQPQHF.

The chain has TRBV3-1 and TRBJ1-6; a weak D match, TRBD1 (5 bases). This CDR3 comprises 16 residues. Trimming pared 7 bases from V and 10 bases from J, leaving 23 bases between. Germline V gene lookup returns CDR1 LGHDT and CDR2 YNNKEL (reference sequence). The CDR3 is CASTKRGAGEGSPLHF. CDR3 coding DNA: TGTGCCAGCACTAAAAGAGGGGCTGGAGAGGGCTCACCCCTCCACTTT.

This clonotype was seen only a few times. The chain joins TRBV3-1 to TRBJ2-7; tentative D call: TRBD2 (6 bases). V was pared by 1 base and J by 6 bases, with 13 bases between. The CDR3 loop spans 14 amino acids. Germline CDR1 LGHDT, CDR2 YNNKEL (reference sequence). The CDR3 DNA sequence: TGTGCCAGCAGCCAAGGCCGGGGGTCCAGCGAGCAGTACTTC. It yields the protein CASSQGRGSSEQYF.

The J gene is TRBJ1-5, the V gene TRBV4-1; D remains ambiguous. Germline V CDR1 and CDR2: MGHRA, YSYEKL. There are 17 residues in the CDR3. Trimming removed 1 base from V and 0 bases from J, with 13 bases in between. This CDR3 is CASSQGMSSVSNQPQHF. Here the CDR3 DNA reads TGCGCCAGCAGCCAAGGTATGTCTAGCGTTAGCAATCAGCCCCAGCATTTT.